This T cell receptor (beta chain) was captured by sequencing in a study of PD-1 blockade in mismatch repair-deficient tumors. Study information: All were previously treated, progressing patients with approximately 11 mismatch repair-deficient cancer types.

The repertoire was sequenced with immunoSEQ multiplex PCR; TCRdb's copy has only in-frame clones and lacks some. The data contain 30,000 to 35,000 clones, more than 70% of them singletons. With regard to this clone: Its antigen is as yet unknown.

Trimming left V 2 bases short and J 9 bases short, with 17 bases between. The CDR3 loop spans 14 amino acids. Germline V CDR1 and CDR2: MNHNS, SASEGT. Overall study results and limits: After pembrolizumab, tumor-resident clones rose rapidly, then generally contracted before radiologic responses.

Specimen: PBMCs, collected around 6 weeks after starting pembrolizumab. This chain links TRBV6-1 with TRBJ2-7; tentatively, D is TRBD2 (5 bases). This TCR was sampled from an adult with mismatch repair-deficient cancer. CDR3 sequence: CASSESGTRSGQYF. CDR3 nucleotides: TGTGCCAGCAGTGAATCCGGAACTAGGTCAGGGCAGTACTTC.